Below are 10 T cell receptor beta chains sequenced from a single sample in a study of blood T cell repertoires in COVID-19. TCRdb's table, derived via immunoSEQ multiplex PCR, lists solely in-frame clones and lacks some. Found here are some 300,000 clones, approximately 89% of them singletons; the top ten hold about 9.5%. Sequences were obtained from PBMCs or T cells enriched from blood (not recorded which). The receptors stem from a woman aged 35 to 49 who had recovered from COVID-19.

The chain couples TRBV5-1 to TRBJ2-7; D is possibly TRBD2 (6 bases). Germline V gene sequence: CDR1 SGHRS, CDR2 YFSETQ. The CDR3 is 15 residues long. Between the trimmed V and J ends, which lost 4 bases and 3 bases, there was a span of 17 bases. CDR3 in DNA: TGCGCCAGCAGCCCGGGGGACGGACTTTACTACGAGCAGTACTTC. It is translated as CASSPGDGLYYEQYF.

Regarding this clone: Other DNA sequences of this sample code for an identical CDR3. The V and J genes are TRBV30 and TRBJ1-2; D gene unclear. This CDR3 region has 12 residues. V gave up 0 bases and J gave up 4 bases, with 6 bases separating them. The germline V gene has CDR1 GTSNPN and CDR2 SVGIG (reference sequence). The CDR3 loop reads CAWSVGGYGYTF. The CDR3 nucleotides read TGTGCCTGGAGTGTAGGCGGCTATGGCTACACCTTC.

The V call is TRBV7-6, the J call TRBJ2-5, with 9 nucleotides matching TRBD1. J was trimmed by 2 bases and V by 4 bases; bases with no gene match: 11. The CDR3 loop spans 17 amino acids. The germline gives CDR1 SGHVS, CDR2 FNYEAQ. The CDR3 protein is CASSSPTTGGLQETQYF. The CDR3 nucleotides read TGTGCCAGCAGCTCCCCCACAACAGGGGGCTTACAAGAGACCCAGTACTTC.

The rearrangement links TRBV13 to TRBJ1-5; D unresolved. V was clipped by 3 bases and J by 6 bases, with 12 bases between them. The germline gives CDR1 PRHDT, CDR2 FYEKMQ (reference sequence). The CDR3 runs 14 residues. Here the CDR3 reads CASSFGLDGQPQHF. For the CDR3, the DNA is TGTGCCAGCAGCTTCGGACTGGACGGTCAGCCCCAGCATTTT.

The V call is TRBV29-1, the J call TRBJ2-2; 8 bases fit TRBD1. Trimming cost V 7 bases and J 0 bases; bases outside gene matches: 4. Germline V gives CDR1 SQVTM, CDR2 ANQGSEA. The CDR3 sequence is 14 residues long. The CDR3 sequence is CSGGTGSNTGELFF. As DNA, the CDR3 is TGCAGCGGGGGGACAGGCTCGAACACCGGGGAGCTGTTTTTT.

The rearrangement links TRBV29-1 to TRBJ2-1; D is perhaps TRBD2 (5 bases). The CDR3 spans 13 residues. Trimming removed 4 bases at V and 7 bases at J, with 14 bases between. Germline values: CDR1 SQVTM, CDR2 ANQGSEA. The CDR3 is CSVVGVSLNEQFF. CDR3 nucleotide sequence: TGCAGCGTTGTGGGAGTGAGTTTGAATGAGCAGTTCTTC.

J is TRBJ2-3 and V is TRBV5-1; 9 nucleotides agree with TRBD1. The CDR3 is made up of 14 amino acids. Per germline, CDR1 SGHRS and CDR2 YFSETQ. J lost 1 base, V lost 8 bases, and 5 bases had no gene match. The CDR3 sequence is CASQRTGGTDTQYF. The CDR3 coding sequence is TGCGCCAGTCAACGGACAGGGGGCACAGATACGCAGTATTTT.

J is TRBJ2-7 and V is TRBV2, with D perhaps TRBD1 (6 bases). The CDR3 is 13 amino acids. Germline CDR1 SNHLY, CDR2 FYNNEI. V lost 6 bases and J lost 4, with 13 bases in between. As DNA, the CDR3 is TGTGCCAGCAGATACAGGGTTGGGTACGAGCAGTACTTC. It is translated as CASRYRVGYEQYF. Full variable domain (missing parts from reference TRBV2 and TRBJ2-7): EPEVTQTPSHQVTQMGQEVILRCVPISNHLYFYWYRQILGQKVEFLVSFYNNEISEKSEIFDDQFSVERPDGSNFTLKIRSTKLEDSAMYFCASRYRVGYEQYFGPGTRLTVT.

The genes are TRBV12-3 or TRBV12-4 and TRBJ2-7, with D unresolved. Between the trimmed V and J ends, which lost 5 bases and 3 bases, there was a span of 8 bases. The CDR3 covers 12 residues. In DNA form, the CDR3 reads TGTGCCAGCAGTCCCTCGGTCTACGAGCAGTACTTC. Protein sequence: CASSPSVYEQYF.

The CDR3 bases are TGTGCCAGCAGCCTGGGGCTAGCGGTCTCCTACAATGAGCAGTTCTTC. Translation: CASSLGLAVSYNEQFF. The chain couples TRBV9 to TRBJ2-1, with TRBD2 identical over 7 bases. The CDR3 runs 16 residues. V gave up 4 bases and J gave up 0 bases; unmatched junction bases: 7. Looked up from germline, CDR1 is SGDLS and CDR2 is YYNGEE.